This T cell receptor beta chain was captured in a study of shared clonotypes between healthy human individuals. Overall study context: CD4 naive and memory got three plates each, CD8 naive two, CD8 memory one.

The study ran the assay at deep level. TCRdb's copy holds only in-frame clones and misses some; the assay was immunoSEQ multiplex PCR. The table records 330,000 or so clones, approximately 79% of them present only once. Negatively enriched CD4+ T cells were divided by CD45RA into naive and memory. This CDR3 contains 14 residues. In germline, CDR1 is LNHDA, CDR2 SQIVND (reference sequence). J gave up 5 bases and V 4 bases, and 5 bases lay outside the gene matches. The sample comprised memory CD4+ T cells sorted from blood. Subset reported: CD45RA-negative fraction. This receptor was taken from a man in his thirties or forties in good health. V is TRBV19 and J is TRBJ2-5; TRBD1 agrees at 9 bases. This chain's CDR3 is CASSRTGEAETQYF. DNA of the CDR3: TGTGCCAGTAGTAGGACAGGGGAAGCGGAGACCCAGTACTTC.